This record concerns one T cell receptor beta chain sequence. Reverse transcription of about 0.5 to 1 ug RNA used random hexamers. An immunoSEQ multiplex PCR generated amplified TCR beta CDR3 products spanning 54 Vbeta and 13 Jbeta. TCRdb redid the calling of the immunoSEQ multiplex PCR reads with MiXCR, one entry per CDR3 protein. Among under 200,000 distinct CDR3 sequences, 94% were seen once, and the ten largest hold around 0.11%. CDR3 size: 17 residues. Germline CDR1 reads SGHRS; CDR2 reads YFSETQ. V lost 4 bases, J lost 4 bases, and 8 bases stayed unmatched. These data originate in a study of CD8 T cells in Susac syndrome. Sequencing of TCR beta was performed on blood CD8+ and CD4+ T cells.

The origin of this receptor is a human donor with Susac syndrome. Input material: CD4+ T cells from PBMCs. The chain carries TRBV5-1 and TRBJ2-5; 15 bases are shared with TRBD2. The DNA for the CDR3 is TGCGCCAGCAGCCCCGGACTAGCGGGGGGGCATGTAGAGACCCAGTACTTC. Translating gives CASSPGLAGGHVETQYF. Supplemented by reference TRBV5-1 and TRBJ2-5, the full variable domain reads KAGVTQTPRYLIKTRGQQVTLSCSPISGHRSVSWYQQTPGQGLQFLFEYFSETQRNKGNFPGRFSGRQFSNSRSEMNVSTLELGDSALYLCASSPGLAGGHVETQYFGPGTRLLVL.